This T cell receptor beta chain was documented in a study of blood T cell repertoires in COVID-19. On the study more broadly: Samples taken during acute and convalescent COVID-19 were collected in the United States, Italy and Spain. T cells, B-cell-depleted T cells, or PBMCs supplied cDNA or gDNA.

Germline CDR1 reads LNHDA; CDR2 reads SQIVND (reference sequence). After removal of 7 bases from V and 11 bases from J, the junction contained 8 bases not matched to a gene. The CDR3 has 13 residues. The method was immunoSEQ multiplex PCR; TCRdb's version includes in-frame clones alone and lacks a portion of them. The sample has about 290,000 clones, 85% seen once; the top ten hold 4.1%. The sequence derives from a woman aged 50 to 60 with active or convalescent COVID-19. The chain recombines TRBV19 with TRBJ1-6, with 7 bases lining up with TRBD1. Sample: peripheral blood. The CDR3 here is CASNDRASAPLHF. The CDR3 nucleotides read TGTGCCAGTAACGACAGGGCAAGTGCACCCCTCCACTTT.